The following is a TCR beta chain sequence with its context. The sample is drawn from a study of cytomegalovirus exposure and HLA in healthy donors. The CDR3 spans 17 residues. Trimming took 4 bases from V and 4 from J; bases not matched to a gene: 14. CDR1 is SQVTM, CDR2 ANQGSEA, per germline. PCR was performed using 60 Vbeta and 13 Jbeta primers. Data came from immunoSEQ multiplex PCR; TCRdb stores just in-frame clones and leaves some out. The data hold roughly 130,000 clones, with 75% to 85% observed a single time. The chain is built from TRBV29-1 and TRBJ2-3; 10 bases agree with TRBD1. Material: PBMCs. The clonotype originates from a man between 40 and 49 years old in good health and CMV-seronegative. The CDR3 DNA is TGCAGCGTTGTCCCTCCGCCGGGACAGGGGATCGCAGATACGCAGTATTTT. This sequence encodes CSVVPPPGQGIADTQYF.